This TCR beta chain appears in the sequencing data of a study of blood T cell repertoires in COVID-19. Turning to the study itself: Specimens from acute and convalescent COVID-19 originated in the United States, Italy and Spain.

The CDR3 covers 13 residues. V lost 7 bases and J lost 5; bases outside the gene matches: 6. Source study methods: Reference gene primer amplification yielded estimated nucleated cell counts. TCRdb's table, derived via immunoSEQ multiplex PCR, lists solely in-frame clones and lacks some. That table is the source of V, J and clone size, and D and trimming were worked out from the DNA. The sample lists around 180,000 clones; around 82% were seen once. The source is a woman aged 80 or older with acute or convalescent COVID-19. V gene TRBV12-3 or TRBV12-4 combines with J gene TRBJ2-7; 9 nucleotides agree with TRBD2. The sample comprised peripheral blood. CDR3 loop: CASTLAGADEQYF. The CDR3 coding sequence is TGTGCCAGCACCTTAGCGGGAGCCGACGAGCAGTACTTC.